This T cell receptor beta chain was obtained from a study of cytomegalovirus exposure and HLA in healthy donors (dated by TCRdb to 2016 to 2017). For the wider study: According to an earlier analysis of several hundred of the donors, about 179 million T cells yielded approximately 120 million unique TCR beta sequences and less than 300 Gb of sequence data. Approximately 310 gigabases of sequencing data and approximately 92 million unique TCR sequences made up an early release that covered under 750 HLA-typed donors. Of the approximately 400 genotyped donors, about 84% fell in the genetic ancestry cluster associated with self-reported Caucasian donors. The study was designed to test whether signatures of past pathogen exposure could be identified by cataloging public T cell receptors. The study used immunosequencing to profile the T cell repertoires of under 700 subjects and linked those repertoires to cytomegalovirus serostatus. Along with the approximately 700-subject first cohort, a separate validation cohort of over a hundred different subjects was used. To predict cytomegalovirus infection status, the study combined high-throughput TCR immunosequencing, statistical association of individual TCRs with disease status, and machine learning. To study patterns of TCR occurrence, a later analysis re-analyzed previously published TCR beta repertoires from 666 donors and added high-resolution HLA genotyping. The later analysis used no new phenotypic data to find candidate immune exposures, relying instead on TCR beta sequences and their occurrence across donors. An earlier analysis of around 580 of the donors used high-throughput TCR beta sequencing to judge whether each TCR beta V gene segment behaved as functional or pseudogenic. Donor age, sex, ethnicity and CMV serostatus were compiled together with the repertoire data. In a later genetic analysis, genome-wide SNP genotypes for about three fifths of the 666 donors were used, and that subset was treated as a discovery cohort. Every repertoire in the discovery cohort had been generated on one and the same sequencing platform. Both class I and class II loci were covered by HLA typing, at four-digit resolution. Typing coverage differed by locus: A, B, C, DRB1 and DQB1 were typed in about 620-640 donors, DQA1 in about 510, DPA1 in 600 to 610, and DPB1 in 472. Roughly five DR-DQ haplotypes were handled as single units for association and clustering because linkage in the cohort was strong. Among around 400 genotyped donors of the cohort, an average of approximately 240,000 unique TCR beta nucleotide sequences was sequenced per donor, of which 15% to 20% were non-productive. Overall study outcomes, separate from this receptor: Cytomegalovirus status was reported to be diagnosed by the classifier with high specificity and sensitivity in both the original and validation cohorts. CMV serostatus was the only immune exposure information available for the cohort. Sequencing depth was assumed to be roughly uniform across donors in the presence/absence analyses, though that assumption may not hold. An earlier analysis of 450 to 750 of the donors showed that most TCR beta V segments appeared in productive rearrangements either about 87% or about 30% of the time, which broadly matched IMGT annotations. V-gene and J-gene trimming of TCR beta chains was associated with a missense DCLRE1C variant in a later genetic analysis, and the association was replicated in an independent cohort. Compared with the roughly 670-donor mean, donors in an Asian-associated ancestry cluster had fewer N-insertions in productive TCRs, according to a later genetic analysis. The authors suggested that the approach could potentially be extended to other disease states and immunological phenotypes. When HLA alleles, especially DR and DQ, strongly co-occurred, attributing TCR associations to individual alleles was difficult. According to a later analysis, parvovirus B19, influenza, CMV and Epstein-Barr virus appeared linked to several top co-occurrence clusters. A group of highly shared sequence variants was considered likely to be a technical artifact of the sequencing pipeline. In vitro tests confirmed that a few of the cytomegalovirus-associated TCR beta chains recognize cytomegalovirus antigens. In a later analysis, TCR association rates were found to vary across HLA loci, with the most associated TCRs seen for DRB1 alleles and the fewest for HLA-C alleles. Only TCR beta chains were sequenced in this cohort, and the absence of alpha or paired-chain data limited detectable features. At a false discovery rate of 0.05, a later analysis linked around 15,000 TCR beta sequences to specific HLA alleles. A further reported finding was that TCR beta sequences accurately predicted the HLA-A and HLA-B alleles for most subjects in the first cohort. A total of 150 to 200 TCR beta chains were listed by the study as associated with cytomegalovirus. Some IMGT-functional V segments, including TRBV6-2 and TRBV6-3, could not be told apart with the 87-base-pair reads, so those segments were excluded. Because HLA typing was unavailable for some donors at each locus, only the typed subset was used in association tests. Across donors, most TCR sequences were observed very rarely, whereas some public TCRs were present in many individuals. Most CMV-associated TCR beta chains appeared to be HLA-restricted in a later analysis, and the HLA associations seemed to be driven largely by CMV exposure. The earlier analysis of a few hundred of the donors excluded approximately 15 rarely observed V segments, including chromosome 9 orphons, because counts were too low. Compared with equally common non-associated chains, HLA-associated TCR beta chains in a later analysis were more clonally expanded and had lower generation probabilities. Correlated functional status among segregating V segments might be attributable to linkage disequilibrium, but an unknown experimental factor could not be ruled out.

Library generation was performed with the immunoSEQ multiplex PCR assay. The multiplex PCR relied on a mix of 60 forward primers for TCR Vbeta segments and 13 reverse primers for TCR Jbeta segments. A multiplex PCR assay on genomic DNA amplified the CDR3 region of rearranged TCR beta genes. Amplified TCR beta libraries were sequenced as 87-base-pair reads on the Illumina HiSeq System. In the paper's pipeline: In a later analysis, 70 million to 95 million unique TCR beta chains were counted across the roughly 610 repertoires, and about 10 million of these chains were shared by at least two donors. Raw reads were error-corrected and collapsed into unique sequences by a nearest-neighbor algorithm in which closely related sequences were merged to remove PCR and sequencing errors. V, D and J gene segments were assigned by aligning CDR3 sequences to IMGT reference sequences. For a sequence to be retained, a match of at least six nucleotides was required to both a V gene segment and a J gene segment. A rearrangement was called productive if the CDR3 had no stop codons and remained in frame with V and J, and every other rearrangement was called non-productive. Following IMGT convention, CDR3 was defined as the stretch from the second conserved V-encoded cysteine to the conserved J-encoded phenylalanine. The earlier analysis of a few hundred of the donors excluded sequences that lacked an unambiguous match to a single V gene segment. An earlier analysis of 550 to 650 of the donors classified V segments as functional when productive rearrangements were above 56.7% and as segregating when the standard deviation between donors was above 5%. A statistical classification framework was developed to diagnose cytomegalovirus status using the catalog of TCR beta chain sequences. In a later analysis, TCR nucleotide sequences were compared against IMGT/GENE-DB human TR gene sequences so that V and J genes could be assigned. Using the TCRdist pipeline, a later analysis assigned CDR3 sequences along with most-parsimonious VDJ recombination scenarios. In a later analysis, every TCR beta chain was defined by the combination of its CDR3 amino acid sequence and its V-gene family, and reads without a unique V-gene family were dropped. In a later analysis, approximately 640 highly shared, low-generation-probability nucleotide sequences were removed to address suspected cross-contamination and a sequencing artifact. In a later analysis, a clonal expansion index for each public chain was calculated from normalized within-repertoire ranks of inferred template counts. In a later analysis, generation probabilities were computed with a VDJ recombination model fitted to out-of-frame rearrangements, and the resulting probabilities were checked against IGoR. In a later analysis, TCR-TCR, TCR-HLA and TCR-CMV co-occurrence was scored with hypergeometric tests, and a repertoire-size bias correction was applied to TCR pairs. A later analysis estimated false discovery rates by permuting HLA or CMV assignments 20 times. In a later analysis, co-occurring TCRs were grouped with DBSCAN, and TCRdist sequence similarity was added when clustering was performed within HLA-allele-positive subsets. Repertoires with fewer than 30,000 or more than 120,000 public chains, plus five repertoires with anomalous nucleotide sharing, were excluded from co-occurrence clustering. TCRdb stores this immuneACCESS table with in-frame sequences only. Part of the clones is absent; in the studies checked, under half of the shortfall reflects unresolved V genes, and no reason is known for the rest. D and trimming were read from the DNA, whereas the V and J calls and clone size are those reported in that table. For this sample there are some 250,000 clones; 82% appear just once. The ten largest clonotypes hold around 5.4% of the sample.

Worth noting for this clone: No cognate antigen has been identified for it. No base-level quality is on record; no much larger clone is a single base apart.

In total, around 600 healthy bone marrow donors made up the cohort. At the time of sampling, every cohort member was nominally healthy, though immune exposures that went unrecorded were likely present. The donor was CMV seropositive and belonged to the group of 250 to 300 seropositive cohort members. A peripheral blood sample was collected from each donor, and TCR beta sequencing was performed on peripheral blood mononuclear cells. Genomic DNA extraction from the blood cell samples was performed with the Qiagen DNeasy Blood Extraction Kit. According to the germline V gene (reference sequence), CDR1 reads GTSNPN and CDR2 reads SVGIG. Taken from cysteine to phenylalanine, the CDR3 has 11 residues. The only DNA kept is the CDR3, 33 bases in frame from the first base. Trimming removed 0 bases from V and 8 bases from J, leaving 7 bases between the germline ends.

Specimen: PBMCs. This chain joins TRBV30 to TRBJ1-2; the D gene is not confidently resolved. This clonotype originated in a woman between 40 and 55 years old in good health and CMV-seropositive. CDR3 protein: CAWSVYRGYTF. DNA sequence: TGTGCCTGGAGTGTCTATCGAGGCTACACCTTC.